The source of this T cell receptor (beta chain) is a study of OX40 agonist ivuxolimab in advanced cancers. Profiling relied on immunoSEQ multiplex PCR, and the TCRdb table lists in-frame clones only, not all of them. This table has approximately 72,000 clones, roughly 88% appearing once. Of note for this clone: No antigen is known for it.

Study observations and caveats: Average numbers of expanded clones were greater in CD8+ T cells than in CD4+.

Samples of blood were obtained at baseline, on cycle 4 day 1, and on cycle 7 day 1. CDR1 LNHDA and CDR2 SQIVND come from the germline V gene (reference sequence). This CDR3 contains 14 residues. V was pared by 4 bases and J by 5 bases, with 14 bases between. Sequences were derived from CD4+ or CD8+ T cells sorted from blood, sampled in a trial of the OX40 agonist ivuxolimab. The chain uses TRBV19 and TRBJ2-5; D is unclear. The sequence was obtained from an adult with an advanced solid tumor such as melanoma, head and neck, liver or kidney cancer. CDR3 region: CASSKGLWIETQYF. DNA of the CDR3: TGTGCCAGTAGTAAGGGCCTTTGGATCGAGACCCAGTACTTC.